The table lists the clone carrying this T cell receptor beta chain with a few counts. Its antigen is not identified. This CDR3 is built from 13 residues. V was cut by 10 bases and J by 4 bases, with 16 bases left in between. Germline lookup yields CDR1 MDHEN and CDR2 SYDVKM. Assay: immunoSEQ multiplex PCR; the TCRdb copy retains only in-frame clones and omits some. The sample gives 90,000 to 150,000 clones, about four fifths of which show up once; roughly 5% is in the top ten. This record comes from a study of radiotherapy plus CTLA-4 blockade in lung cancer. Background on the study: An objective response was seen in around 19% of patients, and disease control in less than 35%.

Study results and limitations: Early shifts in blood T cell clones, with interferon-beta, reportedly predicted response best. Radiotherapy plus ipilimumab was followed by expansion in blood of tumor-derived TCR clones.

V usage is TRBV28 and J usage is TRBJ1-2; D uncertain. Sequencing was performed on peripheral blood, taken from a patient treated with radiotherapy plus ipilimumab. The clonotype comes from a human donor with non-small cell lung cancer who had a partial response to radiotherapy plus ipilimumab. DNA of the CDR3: TGTGCCACCTCACCGAGGGCGTTCTATGGCTACACCTTC. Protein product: CATSPRAFYGYTF.